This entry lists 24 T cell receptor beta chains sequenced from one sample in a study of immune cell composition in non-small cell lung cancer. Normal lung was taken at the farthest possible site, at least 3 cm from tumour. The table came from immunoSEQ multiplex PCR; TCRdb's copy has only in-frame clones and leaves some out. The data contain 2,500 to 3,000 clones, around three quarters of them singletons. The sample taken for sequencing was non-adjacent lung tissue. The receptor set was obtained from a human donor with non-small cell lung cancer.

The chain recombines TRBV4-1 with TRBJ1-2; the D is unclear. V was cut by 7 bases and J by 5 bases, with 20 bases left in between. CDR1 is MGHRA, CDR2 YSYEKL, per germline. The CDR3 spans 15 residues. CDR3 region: CASTEAPNGIYGYTF. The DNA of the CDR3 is TGCGCCAGCACCGAGGCACCCAACGGGATATATGGCTACACCTTC.

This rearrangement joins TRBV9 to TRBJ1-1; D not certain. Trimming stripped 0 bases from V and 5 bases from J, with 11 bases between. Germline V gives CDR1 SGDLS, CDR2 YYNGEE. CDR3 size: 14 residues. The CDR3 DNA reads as TGTGCCAGCAGCGTAGTTACGGGGAGAACTGAAGCTTTCTTT. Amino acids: CASSVVTGRTEAFF.

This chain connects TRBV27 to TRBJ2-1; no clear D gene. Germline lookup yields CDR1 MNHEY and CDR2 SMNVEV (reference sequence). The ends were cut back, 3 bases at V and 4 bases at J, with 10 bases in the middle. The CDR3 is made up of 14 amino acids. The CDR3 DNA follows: TGTGCCAGCAGTTTGGAGCCCCTATACAATGAGCAGTTCTTC. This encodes CASSLEPLYNEQFF.

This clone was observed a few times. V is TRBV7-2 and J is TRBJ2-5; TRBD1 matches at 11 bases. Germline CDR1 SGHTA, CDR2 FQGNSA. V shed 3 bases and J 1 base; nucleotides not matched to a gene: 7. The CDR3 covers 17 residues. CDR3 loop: CASSLVGQGASQETQYF. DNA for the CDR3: TGTGCCAGCAGCTTGGTTGGACAGGGGGCGAGCCAAGAGACCCAGTACTTC.

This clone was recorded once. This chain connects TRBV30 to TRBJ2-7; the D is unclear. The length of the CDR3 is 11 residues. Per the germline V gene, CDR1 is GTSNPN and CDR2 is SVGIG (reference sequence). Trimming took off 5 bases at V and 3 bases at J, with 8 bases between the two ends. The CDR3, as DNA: TGTGCCTGGCACCGAGTCTACGAGCAGTACTTC. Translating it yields CAWHRVYEQYF.

The CDR3 reads CASTSHGTGDQETQYF. The CDR3 bases are TGTGCCAGCACGTCTCACGGGACAGGGGATCAAGAGACCCAGTACTTC. V usage is TRBV7-9 and J usage is TRBJ2-5; 10 bases line up with TRBD1. This CDR3 spans 16 amino acids. Germline CDR1 is SEHNR and CDR2 is FQNEAQ (reference sequence). The ends lost 7 bases at V and 2 bases at J; junction bases unmatched: 10. The whole variable domain, remainder taken from reference TRBV7-9 and TRBJ2-5, is DTGVSQNPRHKITKRGQNVTFRCDPISEHNRLYWYRQTLGQGPEFLTYFQNEAQLEKSRLLSDRFSAERPKGSFSTLEIQRTEQGDSAMYLCASTSHGTGDQETQYFGPGTRLLVL.

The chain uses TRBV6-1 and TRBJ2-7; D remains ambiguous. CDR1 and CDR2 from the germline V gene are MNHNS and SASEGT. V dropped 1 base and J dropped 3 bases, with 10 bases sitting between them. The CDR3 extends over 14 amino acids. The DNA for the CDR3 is TGTGCCAGCAGTGAAGGTACAGACCTCTACGAGCAGTACTTC. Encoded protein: CASSEGTDLYEQYF.

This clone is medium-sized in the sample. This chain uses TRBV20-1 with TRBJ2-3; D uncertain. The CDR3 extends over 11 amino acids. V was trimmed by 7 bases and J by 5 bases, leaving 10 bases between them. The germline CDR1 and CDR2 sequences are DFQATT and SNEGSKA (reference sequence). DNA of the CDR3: TGCAGTGTTGTTACGGGAGATACGCAGTATTTT. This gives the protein CSVVTGDTQYF.

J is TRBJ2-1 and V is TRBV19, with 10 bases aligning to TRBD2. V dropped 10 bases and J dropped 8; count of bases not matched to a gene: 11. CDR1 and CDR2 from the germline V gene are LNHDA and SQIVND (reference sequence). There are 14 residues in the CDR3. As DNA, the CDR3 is TGTGCCACTAGGGGGGCTAGCGGGAGCCATGAGCAGTTCTTC. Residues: CATRGASGSHEQFF.

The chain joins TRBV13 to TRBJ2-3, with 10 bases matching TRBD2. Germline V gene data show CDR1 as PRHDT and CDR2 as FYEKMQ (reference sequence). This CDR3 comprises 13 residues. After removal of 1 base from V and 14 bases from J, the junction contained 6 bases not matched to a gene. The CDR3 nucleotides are TGTGCCAGCAGCTTAGAAGCGGGGGGGCCCCCGTATTTT. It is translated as CASSLEAGGPPYF.

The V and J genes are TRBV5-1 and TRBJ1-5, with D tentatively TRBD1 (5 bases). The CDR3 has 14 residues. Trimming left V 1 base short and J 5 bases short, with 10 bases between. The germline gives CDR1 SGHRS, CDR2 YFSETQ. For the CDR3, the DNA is TGCGCCAGCAGCTTGTGGGGAGGGGATCAGCCCCAGCATTTT. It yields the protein CASSLWGGDQPQHF.

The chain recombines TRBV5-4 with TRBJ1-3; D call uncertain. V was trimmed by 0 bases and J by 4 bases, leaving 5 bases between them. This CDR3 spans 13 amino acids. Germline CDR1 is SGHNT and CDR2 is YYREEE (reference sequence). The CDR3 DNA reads TGTGCCAGCAGCTTGGATCTGGGAAACACCATATATTTT. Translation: CASSLDLGNTIYF.

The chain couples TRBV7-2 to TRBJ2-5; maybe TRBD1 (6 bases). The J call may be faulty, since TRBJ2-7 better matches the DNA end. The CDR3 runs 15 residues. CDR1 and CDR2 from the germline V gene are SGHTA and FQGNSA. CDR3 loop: CASSLGVGGYNEQYF. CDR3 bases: TGTGCCAGCAGCTTAGGAGTAGGGGGTTATAACGAGCAGTACTTC.

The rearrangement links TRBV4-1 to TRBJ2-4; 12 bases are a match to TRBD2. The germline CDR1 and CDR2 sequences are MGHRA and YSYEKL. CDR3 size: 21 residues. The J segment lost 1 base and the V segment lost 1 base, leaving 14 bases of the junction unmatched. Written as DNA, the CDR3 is TGCGCCAGCAGCCAAGTTAGTCTTCTAGCGGGGGGGCCCGGGGCCAAAAACATTCAGTACTTC. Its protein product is CASSQVSLLAGGPGAKNIQYF.

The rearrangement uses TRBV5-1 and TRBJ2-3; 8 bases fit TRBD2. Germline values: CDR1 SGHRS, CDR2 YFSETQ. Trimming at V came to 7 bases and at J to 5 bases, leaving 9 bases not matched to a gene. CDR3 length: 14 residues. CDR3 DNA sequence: TGCGCCAGCGGGAGCTCGGGGGGGGAAGATACGCAGTATTTT. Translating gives CASGSSGGEDTQYF.

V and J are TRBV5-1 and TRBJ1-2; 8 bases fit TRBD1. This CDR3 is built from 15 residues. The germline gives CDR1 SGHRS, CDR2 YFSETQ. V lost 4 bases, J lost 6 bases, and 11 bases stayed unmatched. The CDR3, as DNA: TGCGCCAGCAGCAACGCCGTGACAGGGGTCGATGGCTACACCTTC. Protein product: CASSNAVTGVDGYTF.

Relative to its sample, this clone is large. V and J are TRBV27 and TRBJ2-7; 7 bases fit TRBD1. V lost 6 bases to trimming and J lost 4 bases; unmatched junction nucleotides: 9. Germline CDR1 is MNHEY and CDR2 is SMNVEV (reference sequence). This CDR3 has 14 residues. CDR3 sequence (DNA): TGTGCCAGCAGGATATTTGACAGGGCATACGAGCAGTACTTC. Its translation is CASRIFDRAYEQYF.

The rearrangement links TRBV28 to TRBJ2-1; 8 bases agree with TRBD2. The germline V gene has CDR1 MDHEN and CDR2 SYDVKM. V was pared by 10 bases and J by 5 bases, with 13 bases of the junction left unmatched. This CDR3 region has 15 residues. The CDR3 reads CAILRRASGHNEQFF. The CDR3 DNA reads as TGTGCCATCTTACGGAGGGCTAGCGGGCACAATGAGCAGTTCTTC.

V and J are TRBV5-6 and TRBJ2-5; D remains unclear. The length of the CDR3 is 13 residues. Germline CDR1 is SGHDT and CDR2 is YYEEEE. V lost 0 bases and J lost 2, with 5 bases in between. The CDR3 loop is CASSLAPQETQYF. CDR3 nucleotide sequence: TGTGCCAGCAGCTTGGCCCCGCAAGAGACCCAGTACTTC.

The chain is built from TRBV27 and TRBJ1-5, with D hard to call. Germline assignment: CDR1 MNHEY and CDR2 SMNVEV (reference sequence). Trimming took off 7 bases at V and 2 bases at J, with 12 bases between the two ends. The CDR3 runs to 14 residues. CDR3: CASTLWGGNQPQHF. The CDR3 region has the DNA TGTGCCAGCACCTTATGGGGAGGCAATCAGCCCCAGCATTTT.

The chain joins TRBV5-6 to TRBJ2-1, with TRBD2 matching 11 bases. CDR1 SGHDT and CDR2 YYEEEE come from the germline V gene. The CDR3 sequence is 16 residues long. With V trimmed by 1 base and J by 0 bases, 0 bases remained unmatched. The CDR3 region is CASSLTSGSSYNEQFF. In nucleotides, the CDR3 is TGTGCCAGCAGCTTGACTAGCGGGAGCTCCTACAATGAGCAGTTCTTC.

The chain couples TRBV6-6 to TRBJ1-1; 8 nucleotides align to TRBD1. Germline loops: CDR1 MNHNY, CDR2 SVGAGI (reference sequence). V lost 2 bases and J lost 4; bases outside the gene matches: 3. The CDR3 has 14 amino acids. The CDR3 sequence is CASSYQGAGTEAFF. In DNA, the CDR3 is TGTGCCAGCAGTTACCAGGGGGCGGGCACTGAAGCTTTCTTT.

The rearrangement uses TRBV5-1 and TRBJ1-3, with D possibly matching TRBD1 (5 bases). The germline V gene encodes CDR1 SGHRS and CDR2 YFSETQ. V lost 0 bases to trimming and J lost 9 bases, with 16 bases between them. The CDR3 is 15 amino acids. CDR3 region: CASSLETVETGTIYF. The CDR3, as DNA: TGCGCCAGCAGCTTGGAGACAGTGGAAACGGGCACCATATATTTT. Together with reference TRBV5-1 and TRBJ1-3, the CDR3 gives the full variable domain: KAGVTQTPRYLIKTRGQQVTLSCSPISGHRSVSWYQQTPGQGLQFLFEYFSETQRNKGNFPGRFSGRQFSNSRSEMNVSTLELGDSALYLCASSLETVETGTIYFGEGSWLTVV.

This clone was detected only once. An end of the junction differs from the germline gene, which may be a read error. The CDR3 region is CASSLNQETQYF. The CDR3 DNA sequence: TGTGCCAGCAGCCTTAACCAGGAGACCCAGTACTTC. V usage is TRBV7-2 and J usage is TRBJ2-5; no reliable D call. CDR3 length equals 12 residues. CDR1 SGHTA and CDR2 FQGNSA come from the germline V gene.